Listed below are T cell receptor beta chains from one sample, sequenced in a study of blood T cell repertoires in COVID-19. Assay used: immunoSEQ multiplex PCR; TCRdb lists only in-frame clones, some missing. The sample shows 130,000 or so clones, approximately 90% of them seen only once. The sample comprised peripheral blood. Source of these receptors: a man aged 45 to 65 with acute or convalescent COVID-19. The CDR3 runs from the conserved cysteine through the conserved F or W. Fields, in order: J gene, D gene, clone size, V gene, CDR3 protein, CDR3 DNA. The D gene is left open where the match is weak. Rows give clone size only sometimes, using once, few, many, or a class for an expanded clone.

>TRBJ1-1|-|-|TRBV5-1
CASSTGQNTEAFF
TGCGCCAGCAGCACCGGACAGAACACTGAAGCTTTCTTT
>TRBJ1-5|-|-|TRBV30
CAWSRGTFDQPQHF
TGTGCCTGGAGTAGAGGGACTTTCGATCAGCCCCAGCATTTT
>TRBJ1-3|-|-|TRBV18
CASSPGAGNTIYF
TGTGCCAGCTCACCGGGGGCGGGAAACACCATATATTTT
>TRBJ1-1|-|-|TRBV28
CASSLTGEAFF
TGTGCCAGCAGTTTAACCGGGGAAGCTTTCTTT
>TRBJ1-1|-|-|TRBV5-1
CASSLGVAGVNTEAFF
TGCGCCAGCAGCTTGGGAGTAGCGGGGGTGAACACTGAAGCTTTCTTT
>TRBJ1-6|TRBD1|-|TRBV28
CASRSPGQDNSPLHF
TGTGCCAGCAGATCCCCGGGACAGGATAATTCACCCCTCCACTTT
>TRBJ2-7|TRBD2|-|TRBV5-1
CASSLGQPGGYEQYF
TGCGCCAGCAGCTTAGGTCAGCCGGGAGGATACGAGCAGTACTTC
>TRBJ1-2|TRBD1|-|TRBV5-1
CASSFGTARANYGYTF
TGCGCCAGCAGCTTCGGGACAGCGAGGGCTAACTATGGCTACACCTTC
>TRBJ1-2|-|-|TRBV19
CASSRGGAENYGYTF
TGTGCCAGTAGTCGGGGGGGCGCAGAAAACTATGGCTACACCTTC
>TRBJ1-1|-|-|TRBV20-1
CSASSTNMNTEAFF
TGCAGTGCTAGTAGTACAAACATGAACACTGAAGCTTTCTTT
>TRBJ2-7|TRBD1|-|TRBV15
CATSREGRGRDEQYF
TGTGCCACCAGCAGAGAGGGCAGGGGGCGCGACGAGCAGTACTTC
>TRBJ1-2|TRBD1|-|TRBV24-1
CATSDPRTGQKDGYTF
TGTGCCACCAGTGACCCTAGGACAGGGCAGAAAGATGGCTACACCTTC
>TRBJ2-1|TRBD2|-|TRBV6-2/TRBV6-3
CASSHRTSGSRYNEQFF
TGTGCCAGCAGTCACCGGACTAGCGGGAGTAGGTACAATGAGCAGTTCTTC
>TRBJ2-3|TRBD2|-|TRBV27
CASGGLAGDTQYF
TGTGCCAGCGGAGGACTAGCGGGGGATACGCAGTATTTT
>TRBJ2-5|TRBD1|-|TRBV5-1
CASRYDRGGQETQYF
TGCGCCAGCAGATACGACAGGGGAGGTCAAGAGACCCAGTACTTC
>TRBJ1-2|-|-|TRBV5-1
CASSPDTPSYTF
TGCGCCAGCAGCCCCGACACTCCAAGCTACACCTTC
>TRBJ2-1|-|-|TRBV18
CASSPPISGYNEQFF
TGTGCCAGCTCACCACCAATTAGCGGATACAATGAGCAGTTCTTC
>TRBJ2-2|-|-|TRBV5-6
CASSVSRQLPGELFF
TGTGCCAGCAGCGTAAGCCGACAGTTACCCGGGGAGCTGTTTTTT
>TRBJ2-2|-|once|TRBV24-1
CATSGGLGQTNTGELFF
TGTGCCACCAGTGGGGGTTTAGGACAGACGAACACCGGGGAGCTGTTTTTT
>TRBJ2-2|-|-|TRBV28
CASSFSGELFF
TGTGCCAGCAGTTTCTCCGGGGAGCTGTTTTTT
>TRBJ1-2|-|once|TRBV10-1
CASSESVAGNGYTF
TGCGCCAGCAGTGAGTCGGTGGCAGGGAATGGCTACACCTTC
>TRBJ1-4|-|-|TRBV6-1
CASSEGGLGEKLFF
TGTGCCAGCAGTGAGGGGGGACTAGGAGAAAAACTGTTTTTT
>TRBJ2-6|-|-|TRBV5-4
CASSRIESSGANVLTF
TGTGCCAGCAGCCGCATTGAGAGCTCTGGGGCCAACGTCCTGACTTTC
>TRBJ2-7|-|-|TRBV27
CASSRTPSYEQYF
TGTGCCAGCAGTCGGACACCCTCCTACGAGCAGTACTTC